Listed below are T cell receptor beta chains from one sample, sequenced in a study of T-cell reconstitution after alpha-beta-depleted transplantation in children. One entry per CDR3 protein, called by TCRdb with MiXCR from the PCR reads. The sample consists of approximately 83,000 distinct CDR3 sequences, 7% to 10% of them appearing once. The specimen was PBMCs from the stem cell graft donor, collected from the stem cell graft. These receptors were taken from a human donor who donated a stem cell graft to a child with congenital amegakaryocytic thrombocytopenia. CDR3s include the opening cysteine and the closing phenylalanine or tryptophan. D genes are given only for firm matches. Some rows have no size entry. The others give once, few or many, or a class for an expanded clone.

v_gene: TRBV29-1; d_gene: TRBD1; j_gene: TRBJ2-1; abundance: many; CDR3nt: TGCAGCGGTGCAGGGGGCCTCCCGACAATTGGAGAGCAGTTCTTC; CDR3aa: CSGAGGLPTIGEQFF
v_gene: TRBV20-1; d_gene: TRBD2; j_gene: TRBJ2-1; abundance: many; CDR3nt: TGCAGTGCTAGACAGGGAGGGAATGAGCAGTTCTTC; CDR3aa: CSARQGGNEQFF
v_gene: TRBV5-1; d_gene: -; j_gene: TRBJ2-2; abundance: many; CDR3nt: TGCGCCAGCAGCTTGAGAGTCCCGAACACCGGGGAGCTGTTTTTT; CDR3aa: CASSLRVPNTGELFF
v_gene: TRBV5-1; d_gene: -; j_gene: TRBJ2-1; abundance: -; CDR3nt: TGCGCCAGCAGCTCCACCTGGGAGGACTTCTCCTACAATGAGCAGTTCTTC; CDR3aa: CASSSTWEDFSYNEQFF
v_gene: TRBV20-1; d_gene: -; j_gene: TRBJ2-1; abundance: many; CDR3nt: TGCAGTGCTAGTAAGTGGGCTGACTCCTACAATGAGCAGTTCTTC; CDR3aa: CSASKWADSYNEQFF
v_gene: TRBV5-1; d_gene: TRBD2; j_gene: TRBJ2-7; abundance: many; CDR3nt: TGCGCCAGCAGCTTGTTCGGACTAGCGGGAGTCGAGCAGTACTTC; CDR3aa: CASSLFGLAGVEQYF
v_gene: TRBV2; d_gene: -; j_gene: TRBJ1-1; abundance: -; CDR3nt: TGTGCCAGCAGTGCTCTTAGTACTGAAGCTTTCTTT; CDR3aa: CASSALSTEAFF
v_gene: TRBV30; d_gene: -; j_gene: TRBJ2-5; abundance: -; CDR3nt: TGTGCCTGGAGTAAACAGGGTGGGGAGACCCAGTACTTC; CDR3aa: CAWSKQGGETQYF
v_gene: TRBV7-2; d_gene: -; j_gene: TRBJ2-3; abundance: many; CDR3nt: TGTGCCAGCAGCTTAGTTGCGGCGGGGGATACGCAGTATTTT; CDR3aa: CASSLVAAGDTQYF
v_gene: TRBV6-5; d_gene: TRBD2; j_gene: TRBJ2-1; abundance: many; CDR3nt: TGTGCCAGCAGTCCCCCCCGACTAGCGGGTTACAATGAGCAGTTCTTC; CDR3aa: CASSPPRLAGYNEQFF
v_gene: TRBV7-8; d_gene: -; j_gene: TRBJ2-7; abundance: many; CDR3nt: TGTGCCAGCAGCAGAGTTACATACGAGCAGTACTTC; CDR3aa: CASSRVTYEQYF